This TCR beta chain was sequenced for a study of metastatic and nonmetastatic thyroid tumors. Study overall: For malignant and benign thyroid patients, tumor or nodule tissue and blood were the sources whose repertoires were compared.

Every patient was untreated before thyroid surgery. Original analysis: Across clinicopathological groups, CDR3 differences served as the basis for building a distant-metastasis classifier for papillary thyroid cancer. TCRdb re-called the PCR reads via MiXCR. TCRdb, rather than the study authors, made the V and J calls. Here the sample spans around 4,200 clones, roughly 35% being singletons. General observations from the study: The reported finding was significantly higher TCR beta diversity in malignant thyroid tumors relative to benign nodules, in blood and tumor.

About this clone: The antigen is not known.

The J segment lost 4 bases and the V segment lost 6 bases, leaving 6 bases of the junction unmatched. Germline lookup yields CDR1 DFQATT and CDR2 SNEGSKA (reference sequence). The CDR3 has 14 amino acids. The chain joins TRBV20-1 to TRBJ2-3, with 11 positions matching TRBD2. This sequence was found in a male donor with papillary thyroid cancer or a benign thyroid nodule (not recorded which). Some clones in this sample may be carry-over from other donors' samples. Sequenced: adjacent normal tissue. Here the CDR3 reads CSAATSGVADTQYF. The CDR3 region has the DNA TGCAGTGCCGCGACTAGCGGGGTCGCAGATACGCAGTATTTT.